Detailed here is one T cell receptor beta chain. What it binds is unknown. This specimen comes from a study of immune evolution from preneoplasia to lung adenocarcinoma. Study results and limitations: Later-stage lesions appeared to have more T cells, more diversity, less clonality.

The table came from immunoSEQ multiplex PCR; TCRdb's copy has only in-frame clones and leaves some out. The table lists 9,500 to 14,000 clones, more than 60% of them singletons. The CDR3 has 10 amino acids. Per the germline V gene, CDR1 is DFQATT and CDR2 is SNEGSKA (reference sequence). Trimming removed 5 bases from V and 6 bases from J, with 8 bases in between. The J gene is TRBJ2-7, the V gene TRBV20-1; a possible D gene is TRBD1 (5 bases). This TCR came from a person aged 55-80 years with lung adenocarcinoma. The sample taken for sequencing was FFPE minimally invasive lung adenocarcinoma tissue. CDR3 nucleotide sequence: TGCAGTGCTTCAGGGTCCGAGCAGTACTTC. Translation: CSASGSEQYF.